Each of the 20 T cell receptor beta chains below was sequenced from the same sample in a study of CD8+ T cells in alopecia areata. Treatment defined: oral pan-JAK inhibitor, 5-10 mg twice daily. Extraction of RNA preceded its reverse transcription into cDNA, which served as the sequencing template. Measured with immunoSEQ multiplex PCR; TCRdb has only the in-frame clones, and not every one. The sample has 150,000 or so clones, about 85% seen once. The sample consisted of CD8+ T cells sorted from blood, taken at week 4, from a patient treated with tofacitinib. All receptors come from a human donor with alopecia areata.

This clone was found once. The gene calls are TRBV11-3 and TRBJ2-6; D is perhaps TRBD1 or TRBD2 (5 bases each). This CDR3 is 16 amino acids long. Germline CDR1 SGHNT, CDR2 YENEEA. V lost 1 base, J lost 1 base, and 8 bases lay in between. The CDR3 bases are TGTGCCAGCAGCTTAGTTTGGGGGTCTGGGGCCAACGTCCTGACTTTC. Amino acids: CASSLVWGSGANVLTF.

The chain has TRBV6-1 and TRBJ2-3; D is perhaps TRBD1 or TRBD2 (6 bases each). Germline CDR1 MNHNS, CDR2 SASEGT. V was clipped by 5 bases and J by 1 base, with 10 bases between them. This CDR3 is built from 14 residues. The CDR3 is CASSSGGGTDTQYF. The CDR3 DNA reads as TGTGCCAGCAGTTCCGGGGGCGGCACAGATACGCAGTATTTT.

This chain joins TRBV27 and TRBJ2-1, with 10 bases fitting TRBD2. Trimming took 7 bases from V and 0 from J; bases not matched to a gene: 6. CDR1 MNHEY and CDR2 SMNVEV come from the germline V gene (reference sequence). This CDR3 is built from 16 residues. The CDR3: CASTGAGGSSYNEQFF. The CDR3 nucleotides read TGTGCCAGCACCGGAGCGGGGGGGAGCTCCTACAATGAGCAGTTCTTC.

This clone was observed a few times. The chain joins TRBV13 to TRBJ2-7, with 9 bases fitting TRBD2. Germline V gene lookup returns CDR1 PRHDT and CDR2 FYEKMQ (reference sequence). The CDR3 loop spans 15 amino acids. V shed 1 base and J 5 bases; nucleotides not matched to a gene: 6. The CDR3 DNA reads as TGTGCCAGCAGCTTAGATGGCGGGGGGGCGGACGAGCAGTACTTC. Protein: CASSLDGGGADEQYF.

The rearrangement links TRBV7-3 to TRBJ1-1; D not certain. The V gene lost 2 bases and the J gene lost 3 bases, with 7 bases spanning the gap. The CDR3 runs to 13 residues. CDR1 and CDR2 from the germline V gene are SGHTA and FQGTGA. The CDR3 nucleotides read TGTGCCAGCAGCTTACTTGGCGACACTGAAGCTTTCTTT. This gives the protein CASSLLGDTEAFF.

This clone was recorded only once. The CDR3 is CATEKGGRGYGYTF. The CDR3 nucleotides are TGTGCCACCGAAAAGGGGGGGCGCGGCTATGGCTACACCTTC. The rearrangement links TRBV7-9 to TRBJ1-2, with D possibly being TRBD1 (6 bases). The CDR3 runs to 14 residues. The ends were cut back, 10 bases at V and 4 bases at J, with 19 bases in the middle. CDR1 and CDR2 (germline): SEHNR, FQNEAQ (reference sequence).

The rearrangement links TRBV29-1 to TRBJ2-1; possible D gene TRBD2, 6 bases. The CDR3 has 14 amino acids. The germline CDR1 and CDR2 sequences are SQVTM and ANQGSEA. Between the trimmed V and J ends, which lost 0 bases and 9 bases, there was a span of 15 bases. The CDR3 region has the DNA TGCAGCGTTGAAGATTTTCCGTCGCGGGGTGAGCAGTTCTTC. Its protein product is CSVEDFPSRGEQFF.

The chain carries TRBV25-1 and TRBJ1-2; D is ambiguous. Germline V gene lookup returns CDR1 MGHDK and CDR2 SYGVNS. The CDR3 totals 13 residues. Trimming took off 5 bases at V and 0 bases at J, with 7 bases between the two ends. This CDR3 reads CASSSTTNYGYTF. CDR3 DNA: TGTGCCAGCAGTTCCACCACTAACTATGGCTACACCTTC.

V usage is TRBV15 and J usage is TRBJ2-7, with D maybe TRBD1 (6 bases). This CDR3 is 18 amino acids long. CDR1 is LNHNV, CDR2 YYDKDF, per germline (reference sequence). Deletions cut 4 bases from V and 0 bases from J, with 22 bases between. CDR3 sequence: CATSTYSPETGGSYEQYF. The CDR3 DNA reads TGTGCCACCAGCACCTACTCACCGGAGACAGGCGGCTCCTACGAGCAGTACTTC. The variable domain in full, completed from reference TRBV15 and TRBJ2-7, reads DAMVIQNPRYQVTQFGKPVTLSCSQTLNHNVMYWYQQKSSQAPKLLFHYYDKDFNNEADTPDNFQSRRPNTSFCFLDIRSPGLGDTAMYLCATSTYSPETGGSYEQYFGPGTRLTVT.

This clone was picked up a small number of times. The CDR3 loop reads CASSITNTGELFF. The CDR3, as DNA: TGTGCCAGCAGTATCACGAACACCGGGGAGCTGTTTTTT. This chain uses TRBV6-5 with TRBJ2-2; no clear D gene. CDR1 is MNHEY, CDR2 SVGAGI, per germline. This CDR3 region has 13 residues. Trimming pared 5 bases from V and 0 bases from J, leaving 4 bases between.

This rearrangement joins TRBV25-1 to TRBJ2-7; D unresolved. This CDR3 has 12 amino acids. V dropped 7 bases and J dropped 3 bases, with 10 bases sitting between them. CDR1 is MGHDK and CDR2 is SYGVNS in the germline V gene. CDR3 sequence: CASMVGNYEQYF. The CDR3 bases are TGTGCCAGCATGGTCGGCAACTACGAGCAGTACTTC.

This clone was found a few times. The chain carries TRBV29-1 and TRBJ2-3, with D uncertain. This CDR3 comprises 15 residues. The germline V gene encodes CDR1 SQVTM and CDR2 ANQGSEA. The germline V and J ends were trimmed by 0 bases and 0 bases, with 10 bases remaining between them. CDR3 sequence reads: CSVEDGFTSTDTQYF. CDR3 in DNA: TGCAGCGTTGAAGACGGATTCACTAGCACAGATACGCAGTATTTT.

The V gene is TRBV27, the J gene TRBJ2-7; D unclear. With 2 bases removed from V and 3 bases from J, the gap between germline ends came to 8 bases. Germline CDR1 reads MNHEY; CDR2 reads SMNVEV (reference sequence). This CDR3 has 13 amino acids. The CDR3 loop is CASSLSANYEQYF. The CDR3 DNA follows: TGTGCCAGCAGTTTAAGCGCGAACTACGAGCAGTACTTC.

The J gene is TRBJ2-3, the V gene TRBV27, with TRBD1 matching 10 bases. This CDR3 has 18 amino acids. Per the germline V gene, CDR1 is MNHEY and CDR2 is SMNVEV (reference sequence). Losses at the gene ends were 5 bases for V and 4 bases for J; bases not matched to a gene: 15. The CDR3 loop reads CASSRIPARDRGPDTQYF. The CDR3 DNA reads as TGTGCCAGCAGTCGAATACCCGCCCGGGACAGGGGACCAGATACGCAGTATTTT.

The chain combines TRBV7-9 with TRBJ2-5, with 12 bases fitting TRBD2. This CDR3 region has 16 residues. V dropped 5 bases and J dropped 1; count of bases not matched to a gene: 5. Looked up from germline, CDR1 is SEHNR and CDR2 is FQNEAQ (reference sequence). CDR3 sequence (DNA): TGTGCCAGCAGCACTCTAGCGGGAGGGAGCCAAGAGACCCAGTACTTC. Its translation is CASSTLAGGSQETQYF.

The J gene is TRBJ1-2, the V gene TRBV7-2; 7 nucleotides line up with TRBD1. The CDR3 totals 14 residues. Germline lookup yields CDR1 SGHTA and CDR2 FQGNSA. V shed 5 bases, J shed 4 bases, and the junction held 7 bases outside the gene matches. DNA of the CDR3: TGTGCCAGCAGCAGTACAGGGGCGAGCTATGGCTACACCTTC. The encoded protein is CASSSTGASYGYTF.

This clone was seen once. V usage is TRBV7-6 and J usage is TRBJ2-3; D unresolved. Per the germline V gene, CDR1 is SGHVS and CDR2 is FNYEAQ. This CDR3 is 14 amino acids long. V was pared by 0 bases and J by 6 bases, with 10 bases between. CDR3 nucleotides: TGTGCCAGCAGCTTAGCGGTTAATTGGGATACGCAGTATTTT. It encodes CASSLAVNWDTQYF.

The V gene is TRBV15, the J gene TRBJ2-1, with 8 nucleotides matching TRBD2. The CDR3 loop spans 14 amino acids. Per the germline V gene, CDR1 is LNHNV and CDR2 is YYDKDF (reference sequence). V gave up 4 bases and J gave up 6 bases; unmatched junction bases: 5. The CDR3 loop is CATSKSSGSNEQFF. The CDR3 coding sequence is TGTGCCACCAGCAAGTCAAGCGGGAGCAATGAGCAGTTCTTC.

CDR3 sequence: CSVQNREDETQYF. CDR3 bases: TGCAGCGTTCAGAACAGGGAGGATGAGACCCAGTACTTC. The genes are TRBV29-1 and TRBJ2-5; possibly TRBD1 or TRBD2 for D (6 bases each). From germline, CDR1 is SQVTM and CDR2 ANQGSEA. V lost 5 bases to trimming and J lost 5 bases, with 15 bases between them. This CDR3 is 13 amino acids long.

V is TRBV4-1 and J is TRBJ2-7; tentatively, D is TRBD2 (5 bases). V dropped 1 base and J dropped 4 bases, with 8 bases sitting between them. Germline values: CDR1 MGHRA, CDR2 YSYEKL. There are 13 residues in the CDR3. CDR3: CASSQASGYEQYF. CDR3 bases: TGCGCCAGCAGCCAAGCTTCGGGGTACGAGCAGTACTTC.